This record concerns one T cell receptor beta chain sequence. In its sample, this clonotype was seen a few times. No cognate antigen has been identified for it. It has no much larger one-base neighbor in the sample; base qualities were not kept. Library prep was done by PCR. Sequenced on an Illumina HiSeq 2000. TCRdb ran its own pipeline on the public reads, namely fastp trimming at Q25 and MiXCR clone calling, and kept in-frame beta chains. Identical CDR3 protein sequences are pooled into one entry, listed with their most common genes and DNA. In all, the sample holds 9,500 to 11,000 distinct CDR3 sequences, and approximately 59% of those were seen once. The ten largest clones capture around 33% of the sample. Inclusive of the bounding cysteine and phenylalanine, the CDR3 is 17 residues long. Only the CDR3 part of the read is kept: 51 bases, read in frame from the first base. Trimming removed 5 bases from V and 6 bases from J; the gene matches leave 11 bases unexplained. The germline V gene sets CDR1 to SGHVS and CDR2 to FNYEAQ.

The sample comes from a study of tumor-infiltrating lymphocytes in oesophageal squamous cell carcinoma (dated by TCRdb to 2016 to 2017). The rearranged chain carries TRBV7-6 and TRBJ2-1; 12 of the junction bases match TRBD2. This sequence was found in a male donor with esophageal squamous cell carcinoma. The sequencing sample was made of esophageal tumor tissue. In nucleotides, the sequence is TGTGCCAGCAGCCCTAGCCCTAGCGGGAGGGCCATCAATGAGCAGTTCTTC. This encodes CASSPSPSGRAINEQFF.